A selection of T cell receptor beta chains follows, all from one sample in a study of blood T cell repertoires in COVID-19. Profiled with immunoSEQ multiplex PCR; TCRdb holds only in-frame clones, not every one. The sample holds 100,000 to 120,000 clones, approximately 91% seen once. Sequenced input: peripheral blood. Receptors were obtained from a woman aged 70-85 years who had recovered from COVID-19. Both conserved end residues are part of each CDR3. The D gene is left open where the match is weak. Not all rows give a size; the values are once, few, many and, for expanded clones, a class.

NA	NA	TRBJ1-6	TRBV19	CASSSGPYNSPLHF	TGTGCCAGTAGTAGCGGGCCCTATAATTCACCCCTCCACTTT
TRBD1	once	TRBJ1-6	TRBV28	CASSRNRGNSPLHF	TGTGCCAGCAGCAGGAACAGGGGGAATTCACCCCTCCACTTT
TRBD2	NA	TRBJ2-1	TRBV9	CASSVGLAGGYYNEQFF	TGTGCCAGCAGCGTAGGGCTAGCGGGAGGATACTACAATGAGCAGTTCTTC
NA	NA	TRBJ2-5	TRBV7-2	CASSSSPGETQYF	TGTGCCAGCAGCTCCAGCCCCGGGGAGACCCAGTACTTC
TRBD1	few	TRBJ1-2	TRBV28	CASSRQGLGGYGYTF	TGTGCCAGCAGCCGACAGGGTCTGGGTGGCTATGGCTACACCTTC
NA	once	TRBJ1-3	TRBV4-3	CASSQDKESGFRDF	TGCGCCAGCAGCCAAGATAAGGAAAGCGGGTTTAGGGATTTT
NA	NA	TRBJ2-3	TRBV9	CASSVGGTPSTDTQYF	TGTGCCAGCAGCGTAGGCGGGACGCCGAGCACAGATACGCAGTATTTT
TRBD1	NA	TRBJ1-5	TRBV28	CASSLPPGRGRTQPQHF	TGTGCCAGCAGTTTACCCCCAGGAAGGGGGCGCACTCAGCCCCAGCATTTT
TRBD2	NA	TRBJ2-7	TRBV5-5	CASSPGGSGGAYEQYF	TGTGCCAGCAGCCCGGGGGGAAGCGGGGGAGCCTACGAGCAGTACTTC
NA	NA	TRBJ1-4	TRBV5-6	CASSPFIGEGKLFF	TGTGCCAGCAGCCCCTTCATAGGGGAGGGAAAACTGTTTTTT
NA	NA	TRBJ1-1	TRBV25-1	CASSGGTYTEAFF	TGTGCCAGCAGTGGCGGGACTTACACTGAAGCTTTCTTT
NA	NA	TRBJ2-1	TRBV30	CAWSVGVVHEQFF	TGTGCCTGGAGTGTAGGGGTGGTACATGAGCAGTTCTTC
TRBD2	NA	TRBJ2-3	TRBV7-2	CASSLLPSGISDTQYF	TGTGCCAGCAGCTTATTGCCTAGCGGGATATCCGATACGCAGTATTTT
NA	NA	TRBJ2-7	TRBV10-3	CAISARPGTSSYEQYF	TGTGCCATCAGTGCAAGACCCGGGACATCCTCCTACGAGCAGTACTTC
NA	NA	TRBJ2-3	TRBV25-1	CATPKSGLRDTQYF	TGTGCCACTCCCAAATCGGGACTTCGGGATACGCAGTATTTT
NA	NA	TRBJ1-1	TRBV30	CAWSGPGTEAFF	TGTGCCTGGAGTGGCCCGGGCACTGAAGCTTTCTTT
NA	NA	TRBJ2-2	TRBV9	CASSPRDTPNTGELFF	TGTGCCAGCAGCCCACGGGACACCCCGAACACCGGGGAGCTGTTTTTT
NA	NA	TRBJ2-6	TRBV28	CATKGGLGANVLTF	TGTGCCACCAAGGGGGGGTTAGGTGCCAACGTCCTGACTTTC
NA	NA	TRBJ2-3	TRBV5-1	CASSPQGTDTQYF	TGCGCCAGCAGCCCACAGGGCACAGATACGCAGTATTTT
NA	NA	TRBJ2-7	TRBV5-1	CASSLRGSPEQQYF	TGCGCCAGCAGCTTGCGCGGCAGTCCCGAACAGCAGTACTTC
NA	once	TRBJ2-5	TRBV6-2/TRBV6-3	CASSYPGSQETQYF	TGTGCCAGCAGTTACCCCGGGTCCCAAGAGACCCAGTACTTC
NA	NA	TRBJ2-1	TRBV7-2	CASSLTSGDHNEQFF	TGTGCCAGCAGCTTAACGAGCGGAGACCACAATGAGCAGTTCTTC
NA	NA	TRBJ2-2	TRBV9	CASTGLLEGAGELFF	TGTGCCAGCACCGGACTTTTAGAGGGGGCCGGGGAGCTGTTTTTT
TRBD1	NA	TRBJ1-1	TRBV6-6	CASSSSTGSNTEAFF	TGTGCCAGCAGTTCGTCGACAGGGTCGAACACTGAAGCTTTCTTT
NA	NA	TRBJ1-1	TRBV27	CASSTRLGSEAFF	TGTGCCAGCAGTACCCGCTTGGGGAGTGAAGCTTTCTTT
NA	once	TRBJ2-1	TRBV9	CASSAVFSSDGTDTQFF	TGTGCCAGCAGCGCCGTGTTCTCTAGTGACGGAACCGATACGCAGTTCTTC
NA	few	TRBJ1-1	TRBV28	CASSWSGLPTEAFF	TGTGCCAGCAGTTGGTCAGGGCTTCCAACTGAAGCTTTCTTT
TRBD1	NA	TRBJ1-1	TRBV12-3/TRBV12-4	CASNTGGTEAFF	TGTGCCAGCAATACAGGGGGCACTGAAGCTTTCTTT
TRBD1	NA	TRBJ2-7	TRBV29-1	CSVEDGTGSYEQYF	TGCAGCGTTGAGGACGGGACAGGCTCCTACGAGCAGTACTTC
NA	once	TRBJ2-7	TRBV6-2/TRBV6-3	CASSYPPRRGLYEQYF	TGTGCCAGCAGTTACCCCCCCAGGAGGGGGCTCTACGAGCAGTACTTC
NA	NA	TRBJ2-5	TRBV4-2	CASSPDATRRETQYF	TGTGCCAGCAGCCCTGACGCCACACGGCGGGAGACCCAGTACTTC
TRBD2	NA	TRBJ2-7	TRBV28	CASRQGGTSVYEQYF	TGTGCCAGCAGACAGGGGGGGACTAGCGTTTACGAGCAGTACTTC
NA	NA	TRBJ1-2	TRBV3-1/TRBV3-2	CASSRGRNERGYTF	TGTGCCAGCAGCCGGGGGAGGAATGAACGGGGCTACACCTTC